This TCR beta chain was sequenced in a study of T cell repertoires in cytomegalovirus infection. TCRdb ran MiXCR on the reads and lists one entry per CDR3 protein. The table includes just under 550,000 distinct CDR3 sequences, 26% detected once. This clonotype has ten or more counts. The sample was PBMCs. The clonotype comes from a human donor in good health (CMV status not recorded). Some clones in this sample may be carry-over from other donors' samples.

CDR3 nucleotides: TGTGCCAGCAGATCCCCGGGGGCCAACTACGAGCAGTACTTC. Translated: CASRSPGANYEQYF. J is TRBJ2-7 and V is TRBV11-2; D tentatively fits TRBD1 or TRBD2 (6 bases each). V lost 6 bases and J lost 3, with 15 bases in between. The CDR3 consists of 14 residues. Looked up from germline, CDR1 is SGHAT and CDR2 is FQNNGV.